This entry lists 18 T cell receptor beta chains sequenced from one sample in a study of regulatory T cells in long-lasting Graves disease (dated by TCRdb to the early 2020s). The time point label here, explained by the study, means: newly diagnosed GD, antithyroid drugs for less than 3 months. For both TCR sequencing and RNA sequencing, RNA was extracted from PBMCs in TRIzol. The library was generated by multiplex PCR. The sequencing machine was an Illumina HiSeq 4000. iRepertoire HTBI primers and Arm-PCR amplification of CDR3 regions were used to construct TCR beta libraries. TCRdb passed the public sequencing reads through fastp at Q25 and MiXCR, retaining productive beta sequences. Each CDR3 protein appears once, grouped with its most common genes and DNA. In all, the sample holds some 250,000 distinct CDR3 sequences, and around 20% of those were seen once. Together, the top ten hold approximately 24% of the sample.

The sample in question was peripheral blood mononuclear cells (PBMCs), obtained at new diagnosis, from a patient treated with antithyroid drugs. The origin of the receptors is a female donor with Graves disease.

The J gene is TRBJ2-7, the V gene TRBV2, with 9 bases that match TRBD1. Germline V gives CDR1 SNHLY, CDR2 FYNNEI. CDR3 length: 14 residues. J lost 5 bases, V lost 8 bases, and 10 bases had no gene match. CDR3 sequence reads: CASVRTGGPNEQYF. CDR3 bases: TGTGCCAGCGTCCGAACAGGGGGCCCGAACGAGCAGTACTTC.

This clonotype was found many times. CDR3 protein: CSAVDSYEQYF. The CDR3 coding sequence is TGCAGTGCCGTCGACTCGTACGAGCAGTACTTC. The chain has TRBV20-1 and TRBJ2-7; D ambiguous. Trimming took 6 bases from V and 4 from J, leaving 10 bases between them. CDR3 length: 11 amino acids. Germline V gene sequence: CDR1 DFQATT, CDR2 SNEGSKA (reference sequence).

As to this clonotype: A read error may explain this, as a much larger clone is one base away. This chain joins TRBV2 and TRBJ2-3, with TRBD2 identical over 7 bases. The DNA end favors TRBJ2-5, so the J call may be wrong. CDR1 and CDR2 (germline): SNHLY, FYNNEI. This CDR3 is built from 14 residues. CDR3: CASRGGTILGAQYF. In DNA, the CDR3 is TGTGCCAGCAGGGGCGGGACTATTCTTGGGGCCCAGTACTTC.

This clonotype was counted many times. CDR3 DNA: TGCGCCAGCACTATGACAGGGAGGACTGAAGCTTTCTTT. This codes for CASTMTGRTEAFF. V and J are TRBV10-2 and TRBJ1-1; 7 bases are a match to TRBD1. V lost 7 bases, J lost 5 bases, and 7 bases stayed unmatched. The CDR3 runs to 13 residues. The V gene's germline CDR1 is WSHSY and CDR2 SAAADI.

This clonotype was picked up many times. V usage is TRBV24-1 and J usage is TRBJ2-1, with TRBD2 matching over 9 bases. J lost 9 bases, V lost 3 bases, and 8 bases had no gene match. The CDR3 length is 15 residues. Germline CDR1 KGHDR, CDR2 SFDVKD. The CDR3 protein is CATSDPGLADREQFF. The CDR3 DNA follows: TGTGCCACCAGTGATCCGGGACTAGCAGACCGTGAGCAGTTCTTC.

This clonotype was recorded at least ten times. This chain uses TRBV24-1 with TRBJ1-2; 8 bases are shared with TRBD1. The germline V gene encodes CDR1 KGHDR and CDR2 SFDVKD. V was pared by 4 bases and J by 6 bases, with 3 bases of the junction left unmatched. This CDR3 contains 13 residues. CDR3 coding DNA: TGTGCCACCAGTGACCCGGGACAGGATGGCTACACCTTC. Its translation: CATSDPGQDGYTF.

This clonotype came up many times. The chain combines TRBV9 with TRBJ1-4, with D perhaps TRBD1 (5 bases). V lost 0 bases and J lost 2, with 5 bases in between. Germline CDR1 is SGDLS and CDR2 is YYNGEE. The CDR3 runs to 14 residues. The CDR3, as DNA: TGTGCCAGCAGCGTAGGGGGGACTAATGAAAAACTGTTTTTT. This gives the protein CASSVGGTNEKLFF.

This clonotype was seen ten or more times. The CDR3 loop reads CASSYDSYEQYF. CDR3 in DNA: TGTGCCAGCAGTTACGACTCCTACGAGCAGTACTTC. J is TRBJ2-7 and V is TRBV6-5, with D unclear. This CDR3 comprises 12 residues. Trimming stripped 2 bases from V and 0 bases from J, with 2 bases between. Germline V gives CDR1 MNHEY, CDR2 SVGAGI.

Ten or more counts support this clonotype. The CDR3: CASSDQGRSYNEQFF. In DNA, the CDR3 is TGCGCCAGCAGCGACCAGGGTAGATCCTACAATGAGCAGTTCTTC. The V and J genes are TRBV5-1 and TRBJ2-1; D is perhaps TRBD1 (5 bases). V lost 4 bases and J lost 1, with 12 bases in between. Germline-derived CDR1 and CDR2 are SGHRS and YFSETQ. The CDR3 totals 15 residues.

Comment on this clonotype: A much larger clone sits a single nucleotide away, making a read error possible. The chain employs TRBV6-2 or TRBV6-3 and TRBJ1-2; TRBD1 matches at 9 bases. This CDR3 spans 15 amino acids. V was clipped by 5 bases and J by 5 bases; unmatched bases: 9. Germline loops: CDR1 MNHEY, CDR2 SVGEGT. The CDR3 bases are TGTGCCAGCAGTGATGCGGCGGGACAGGGATATGGCTACACCTTC. Translation: CASSDAAGQGYGYTF.

This chain's CDR3 is CASSLDAGAKYF. In nucleotides, the CDR3 is TGTGCCAGCAGCTTAGATGCGGGAGCCAAGTACTTC. The chain links TRBV7-2 to TRBJ2-7; 7 nucleotides agree with TRBD2. The V gene's germline CDR1 is SGHTA and CDR2 FQGNSA. V shed 1 base and J 11 bases; nucleotides not matched to a gene: 5. This CDR3 has 12 residues.

The gene calls are TRBV20-1 and TRBJ1-5; maybe TRBD1 (6 bases). The V end was cut by 6 bases, the J end by 5 bases, with 17 bases between. CDR1 and CDR2 from the germline V gene are DFQATT and SNEGSKA (reference sequence). This CDR3 has 14 amino acids. The CDR3 sequence is CSAQTGHYDQPQHF. In nucleotides, the CDR3 is TGCAGTGCGCAAACAGGGCATTATGATCAGCCCCAGCATTTT.

This sequence joins TRBV9 and TRBJ2-7, with 14 bases identical to TRBD2. The CDR3 is 18 amino acids. Germline trimming cut 0 bases from V and 2 bases from J; bases unmatched to any gene: 7. CDR1 and CDR2 from the germline V gene are SGDLS and YYNGEE. The CDR3: CASSVEGTSGSVPYEQYF. In nucleotides, the CDR3 is TGTGCCAGCAGCGTAGAGGGGACTAGCGGGAGTGTCCCCTACGAGCAGTACTTC.

This clonotype was counted many times. J is TRBJ1-1 and V is TRBV27; the match to TRBD1 covers 8 bases. Germline values: CDR1 MNHEY, CDR2 SMNVEV (reference sequence). The length of the CDR3 is 14 residues. The junction had 6 bases not matched to a gene; V was cut back by 3 bases and J by 6 bases. CDR3 DNA: TGTGCCAGCAGTTTCGACAGGGGTTGGGCTGAAGCTTTCTTT. It codes for CASSFDRGWAEAFF.

In regard to this clonotype: A junction boundary mismatches the germline segment, possibly from a read error. The V and J genes are TRBV7-2 and TRBJ1-4; a weak D match, TRBD1 (6 bases). CDR3 length equals 16 residues. Germline CDR1 SGHTA, CDR2 FQGNSA. This CDR3 is CSSSLGWGGAWEKLFF. CDR3 DNA: TGTTCCAGCAGCTTAGGATGGGGGGGGGCTTGGGAAAAACTGTTTTTT.

The chain carries TRBV11-2 and TRBJ2-7, with 7 bases matching TRBD1. The length of the CDR3 is 15 residues. Trimming removed 5 bases from V and 0 bases from J; junction bases left unmatched: 7. Germline assignment: CDR1 SGHAT and CDR2 FQNNGV. In DNA form, the CDR3 reads TGTGCCAGCAGCCCACTGACAGGGTCCTCCTACGAGCAGTACTTC. Its protein product is CASSPLTGSSYEQYF.

This clonotype has a count of ten or more. This rearrangement joins TRBV12-3 or TRBV12-4 to TRBJ1-1, with D uncertain. The CDR3 runs to 12 residues. The germline V and J ends were trimmed by 2 bases and 7 bases, with 8 bases remaining between them. The CDR3 sequence: CASSLPRLEAFF. Written as DNA, the CDR3 is TGTGCCAGCAGTTTACCTCGGCTTGAAGCTTTCTTT.

This clonotype was found many times. The chain combines TRBV27 with TRBJ2-7, with D maybe TRBD1 (5 bases). Germline V CDR1 and CDR2: MNHEY, SMNVEV (reference sequence). The CDR3 is 13 residues long. V dropped 2 bases and J dropped 6 bases, with 11 bases sitting between them. The CDR3 DNA reads as TGTGCCAGCAGTTTAGGCAGGGTTGGCGAGCAGTACTTC. This translates into CASSLGRVGEQYF.